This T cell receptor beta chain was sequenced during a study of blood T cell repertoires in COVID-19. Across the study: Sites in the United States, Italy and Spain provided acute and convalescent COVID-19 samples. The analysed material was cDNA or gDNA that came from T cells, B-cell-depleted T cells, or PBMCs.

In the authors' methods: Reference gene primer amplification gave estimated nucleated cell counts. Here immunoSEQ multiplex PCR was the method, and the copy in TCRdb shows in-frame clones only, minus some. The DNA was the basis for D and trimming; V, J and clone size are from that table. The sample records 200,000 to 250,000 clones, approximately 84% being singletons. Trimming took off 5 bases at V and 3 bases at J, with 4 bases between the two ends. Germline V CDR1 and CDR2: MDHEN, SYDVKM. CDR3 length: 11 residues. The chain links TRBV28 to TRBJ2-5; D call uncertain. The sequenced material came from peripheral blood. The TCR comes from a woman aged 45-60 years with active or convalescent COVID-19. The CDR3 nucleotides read TGTGCCAGCAGTCGAGAAGAGACCCAGTACTTC. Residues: CASSREETQYF.